This TCR beta chain was profiled in a study of PD-1 blockade in classical Hodgkin lymphoma. There was relapse after autologous stem cell transplantation in every patient, and there was variation in brentuximab vedotin exposure. TCRdb keeps only in-frame clones here, not all; method: immunoSEQ multiplex PCR. The table has some 96,000 clones, 81% seen once. The source material was peripheral blood mononuclear cells (PBMCs), sampled before the second cycle of nivolumab. The source is a human donor with classical Hodgkin lymphoma.

The CDR3 is CASSPPGTVGSTDTQYF. The CDR3 coding sequence is TGTGCCAGCAGTCCTCCCGGGACTGTCGGCAGCACAGATACGCAGTATTTT. The rearrangement uses TRBV28 and TRBJ2-3; D is possibly TRBD2 (6 bases). Germline CDR1 reads MDHEN; CDR2 reads SYDVKM. The V gene lost 5 bases and the J gene lost 0 bases, with 18 bases spanning the gap. The CDR3 length is 17 residues.